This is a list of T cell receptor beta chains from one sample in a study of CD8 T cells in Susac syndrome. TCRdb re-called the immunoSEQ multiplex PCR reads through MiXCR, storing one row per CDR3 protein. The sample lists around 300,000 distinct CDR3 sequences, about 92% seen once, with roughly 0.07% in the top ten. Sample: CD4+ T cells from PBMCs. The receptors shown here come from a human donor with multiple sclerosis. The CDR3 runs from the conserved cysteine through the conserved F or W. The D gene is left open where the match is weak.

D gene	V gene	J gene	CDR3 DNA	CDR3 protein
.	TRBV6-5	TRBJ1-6	TGTGCCAGCAGTTACTCGACCAGAGGATATAATTCACCCCTCCACTTT	CASSYSTRGYNSPLHF
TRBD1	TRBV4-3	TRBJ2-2	TGCGCCAGCAGTACCGGACAGGGCAACGGGGAGCTGTTTTTT	CASSTGQGNGELFF
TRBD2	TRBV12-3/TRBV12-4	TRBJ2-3	TGTGCCAGCAGTATAGATGGCCTAGCGGGAGAAGCGCAGTATTTT	CASSIDGLAGEAQYF
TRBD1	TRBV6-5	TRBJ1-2	TGTGCCAGCAGTTCGTACGCCAGGGGGGCTAACTATGGCTACACCTTC	CASSSYARGANYGYTF
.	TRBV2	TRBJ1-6	TGTGCCAGCAGACTTATGGACGGAAATAATTCACCCCTCCACTTT	CASRLMDGNNSPLHF
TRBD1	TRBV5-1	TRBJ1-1	TGCGCCAGCAGCGGAGGGGGACAGGGTTGGGATGAAGCTTTCTTT	CASSGGGQGWDEAFF
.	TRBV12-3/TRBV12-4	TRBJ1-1	TGTGCCAGCAGTCCCCGGGACAAGGGATACACTGAAGCTTTCTTT	CASSPRDKGYTEAFF
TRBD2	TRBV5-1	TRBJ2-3	TGCGCCAGCAGCTCCTCCGGCGGGGGGGGAAGCACAGATACGCAGTATTTT	CASSSSGGGGSTDTQYF
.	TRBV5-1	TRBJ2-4	TGCGCCAGCAGCTTTACCGGGGCCCCAGGGATTCAGTACTTC	CASSFTGAPGIQYF
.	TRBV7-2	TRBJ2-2	TGTGCCAGCAGCCTTTTCAACACCGGGGAGCTGTTTTTT	CASSLFNTGELFF
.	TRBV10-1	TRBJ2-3	TGCGCCAGCAGTTTATCAACTGGGGATACGCAGTATTTT	CASSLSTGDTQYF
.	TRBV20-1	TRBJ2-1	TGCAGTGCTTCGGGCAGCTCCTACAATGAGCAGTTCTTC	CSASGSSYNEQFF
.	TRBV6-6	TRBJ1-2	TGTGCCAGCAGTCTGACTTCCCCCCCCTATGGCTACACCTTC	CASSLTSPPYGYTF
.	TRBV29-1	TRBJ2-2	TGCAGCGTTGAAGGACCAGAGAACACCGGGGAGCTGTTTTTT	CSVEGPENTGELFF
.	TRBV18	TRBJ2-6	TGTGCCAGCGCGAACTCTGGGGCCAACGTCCTGACTTTC	CASANSGANVLTF